This T cell receptor (beta chain) was found in a study of shared clonotypes between healthy human individuals. An assay was performed, and its level was deep. Generated by immunoSEQ multiplex PCR, the TCRdb table keeps only in-frame clones and is missing some. The sample carries more than 2 million clones, about 95% recorded once. The CDR3 runs to 14 residues. Between the trimmed V and J ends, which lost 4 bases and 0 bases, there was a span of 9 bases. CDR1 is LNHDA, CDR2 SQIVND, per germline (reference sequence). CD45RO negativity and positive selection for CCR7 defined naive CD8 cells, a population that excluded terminally differentiated effector memory CD45RA+ cells.

The sequenced material came from naive CD8+ T cells sorted from blood. The clonotype comes from a man in his late teens or twenties in good health. The chain carries TRBV19 and TRBJ1-1; D remains ambiguous. The CDR3 here is CASSTASLNTEAFF. CDR3 bases: TGTGCCAGTAGTACGGCGAGTTTGAACACTGAAGCTTTCTTT.